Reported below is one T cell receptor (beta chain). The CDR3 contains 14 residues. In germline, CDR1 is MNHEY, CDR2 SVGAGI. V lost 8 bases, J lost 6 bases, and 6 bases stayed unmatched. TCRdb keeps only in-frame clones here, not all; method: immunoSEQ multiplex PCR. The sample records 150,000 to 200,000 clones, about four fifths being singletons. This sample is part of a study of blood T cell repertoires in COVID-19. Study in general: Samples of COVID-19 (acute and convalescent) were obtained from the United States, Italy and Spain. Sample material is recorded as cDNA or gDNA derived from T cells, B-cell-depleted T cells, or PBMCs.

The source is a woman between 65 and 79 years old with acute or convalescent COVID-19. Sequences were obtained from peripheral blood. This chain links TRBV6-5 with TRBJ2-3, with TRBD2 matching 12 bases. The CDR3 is CASRTSGNSDTQYF. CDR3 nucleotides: TGTGCCAGCCGGACTAGCGGGAATTCCGATACGCAGTATTTT.